These 27 T cell receptor beta chains share one sample of origin, sequenced in a study of T cell changes during pregnancy in multiple sclerosis. Clones were sequenced by immunoSEQ multiplex PCR, and TCRdb holds only the in-frame ones, with some missing. The table records 91,000 or so clones, roughly 92% of them present only once. Sequencing was performed on peripheral blood, taken after pregnancy. Receptor source: a female donor with multiple sclerosis, enrolled in a pregnancy study.

The chain recombines TRBV5-5 with TRBJ2-7, with 11 bases matching TRBD1. Germline assignment: CDR1 SGHKS and CDR2 YYEKEE (reference sequence). This CDR3 is 14 amino acids long. V lost 4 bases and J lost 4; bases outside the gene matches: 4. CDR3 nucleotides: TGTGCCAGCAGCCTGGGACAGGGGGTTTACGAGCAGTACTTC. It is translated as CASSLGQGVYEQYF.

The chain carries TRBV10-3 and TRBJ2-1; TRBD1 might be the D (5 bases). The V end was cut by 6 bases, the J end by 6 bases, with 9 bases between. The CDR3 extends over 12 amino acids. Germline CDR1 and CDR2: ENHRY and SYGVKD. Here the CDR3 DNA reads TGTGCCATCAGCTTAGGGGCCAATGAGCAGTTCTTC. Its translation: CAISLGANEQFF.

The rearrangement joins TRBV6-1 to TRBJ1-5; D might be TRBD1 (6 bases). This CDR3 region has 18 residues. V was shortened by 3 bases and J by 2 bases, with 20 bases between the two germline ends. Germline CDR1 and CDR2: MNHNS and SASEGT. The CDR3 here is CASSDWGGAGAGNQPQHF. The CDR3, as DNA: TGTGCCAGCAGTGATTGGGGGGGGGCGGGTGCGGGCAATCAGCCCCAGCATTTT.

A single count supports this clone. V gene TRBV18 combines with J gene TRBJ2-1; D unclear. This CDR3 has 14 residues. The germline V gene has CDR1 KGHSH and CDR2 LQKENI. V was cut by 0 bases and J by 5 bases, with 8 bases left in between. The CDR3, as DNA: TGTGCCAGCTCACCACCGCGTAATGACAATGAGCAGTTCTTC. This sequence encodes CASSPPRNDNEQFF.

V is TRBV7-9 and J is TRBJ2-7; tentative D call: TRBD1 (5 bases). The CDR3 runs 15 residues. Germline-derived CDR1 and CDR2 are SEHNR and FQNEAQ (reference sequence). V was cut by 1 base and J by 2 bases, with 12 bases left in between. The CDR3 region is CASSLEALDTYEQYF. CDR3 DNA sequence: TGTGCCAGCAGCTTAGAGGCCCTGGACACCTACGAGCAGTACTTC.

The chain couples TRBV6-5 to TRBJ1-5; weak D call: TRBD1 (5 bases). From germline, CDR1 is MNHEY and CDR2 SVGAGI. V dropped 4 bases and J dropped 0 bases, with 7 bases sitting between them. CDR3 length: 14 amino acids. The CDR3 region is CASSSDSSNQPQHF. CDR3 coding DNA: TGTGCCAGCAGTTCCGACAGTAGCAATCAGCCCCAGCATTTT.

The chain employs TRBV5-6 and TRBJ1-3; 9 nucleotides align to TRBD1. Per germline, CDR1 SGHDT and CDR2 YYEEEE. CDR3 size: 14 residues. Trimming removed 3 bases from V and 4 bases from J; junction bases left unmatched: 2. Here the CDR3 reads CASSWGTGGNTIYF. The CDR3 nucleotides read TGTGCCAGCAGCTGGGGGACAGGGGGAAACACCATATATTTT. The full variable domain, its missing parts supplied by reference TRBV5-6 and TRBJ1-3, is DAGVTQSPTHLIKTRGQQVTLRCSPKSGHDTVSWYQQALGQGPQFIFQYYEEEERQRGNFPDRFSGHQFPNYSSELNVNALLLGDSALYLCASSWGTGGNTIYFGEGSWLTVV.

The chain combines TRBV28 with TRBJ1-5; possibly TRBD1 for D (6 bases). There are 16 residues in the CDR3. Germline CDR1 is MDHEN and CDR2 is SYDVKM. The V end was cut by 5 bases, the J end by 0 bases, with 14 bases between. The CDR3 reads CASSPRGGYSNQPQHF. CDR3 sequence (DNA): TGTGCCAGCAGTCCGAGGGGGGGGTATAGCAATCAGCCCCAGCATTTT.

CDR3 nucleotide sequence: TGCGCCAGCAGCGGGGGGTCAAATCCGGATGAGCAGTTCTTC. As protein: CASSGGSNPDEQFF. The chain has TRBV5-1 and TRBJ2-1; D might be TRBD2 (6 bases). The ends were cut back, 4 bases at V and 8 bases at J, with 16 bases in the middle. The length of the CDR3 is 14 residues. Germline values: CDR1 SGHRS, CDR2 YFSETQ. Using reference TRBV5-1 and TRBJ2-1 for the parts outside the CDR3, the full variable domain is KAGVTQTPRYLIKTRGQQVTLSCSPISGHRSVSWYQQTPGQGLQFLFEYFSETQRNKGNFPGRFSGRQFSNSRSEMNVSTLELGDSALYLCASSGGSNPDEQFFGPGTRLTVL.

The chain recombines TRBV5-1 with TRBJ1-2; the match to TRBD1 covers 8 bases. The CDR3 is 14 residues long. Trimming removed 1 base from V and 4 bases from J; junction bases left unmatched: 3. The germline gives CDR1 SGHRS, CDR2 YFSETQ. In nucleotides, the CDR3 is TGCGCCAGCAGCTTGACAGGGGGATTCTATGGCTACACCTTC. Protein product: CASSLTGGFYGYTF.

The chain combines TRBV6-5 with TRBJ2-7; 8 bases are a match to TRBD1. Germline trimming cut 2 bases from V and 3 bases from J; bases unmatched to any gene: 9. Germline CDR1 is MNHEY and CDR2 is SVGAGI. The CDR3 sequence is 16 residues long. In DNA, the CDR3 is TGTGCCAGCAGTTACCCCGCAGGGGGCGAATTCTACGAGCAGTACTTC. Translating gives CASSYPAGGEFYEQYF.

The V and J genes are TRBV29-1 and TRBJ2-1, with a tentative D call TRBD1 (6 bases). The CDR3 totals 12 residues. The V end was cut by 6 bases, the J end by 9 bases, with 15 bases between. Germline CDR1 and CDR2: SQVTM and ANQGSEA. CDR3: CSVETGYGEQFF. The CDR3 DNA is TGCAGCGTAGAAACAGGGTACGGTGAGCAGTTCTTC.

The chain links TRBV6-6 to TRBJ2-5; no clear D. CDR3 length: 14 amino acids. From germline, CDR1 is MNHNY and CDR2 SVGAGI (reference sequence). V dropped 2 bases and J dropped 5 bases, with 12 bases sitting between them. CDR3: CASSYRSRWETQYF. The CDR3, as DNA: TGTGCCAGCAGTTACCGCAGCAGGTGGGAGACCCAGTACTTC.

The CDR3, as DNA: TGTGCCAGCTCAATTCCGGGACAGGGTCTTTACGAGCAGTACTTC. Protein product: CASSIPGQGLYEQYF. The V and J genes are TRBV18 and TRBJ2-7; 9 positions match TRBD1. The CDR3 runs 15 residues. Germline V CDR1 and CDR2: KGHSH, LQKENI. V shed 5 bases, J shed 4 bases, and the junction held 9 bases outside the gene matches.

The chain combines TRBV5-8 with TRBJ1-5; TRBD1 is a possible D gene (6 bases). Trimming pared 4 bases from V and 0 bases from J, leaving 14 bases between. CDR1 is SGHTS and CDR2 is YDEGEE in the germline V gene. The CDR3 runs to 16 residues. The CDR3 loop is CASSRGWGLSNQPQHF. The CDR3 DNA follows: TGTGCCAGCAGCAGGGGATGGGGGCTTAGCAATCAGCCCCAGCATTTT.

This clone showed up just once. This chain links TRBV15 with TRBJ2-2; 7 positions match TRBD1. This CDR3 is 15 amino acids long. Trimming removed 8 bases from V and 6 bases from J; junction bases left unmatched: 12. Germline lookup yields CDR1 LNHNV and CDR2 YYDKDF (reference sequence). In nucleotides, the CDR3 is TGTGCCACCGAGGGGGCCTCCGTGTTGGCCGGGGAGCTGTTTTTT. Amino acid sequence: CATEGASVLAGELFF.

The rearrangement links TRBV27 to TRBJ2-7; TRBD1 might be the D (5 bases). This CDR3 comprises 12 residues. The V end was cut by 4 bases, the J end by 2 bases, with 6 bases between. Germline V gene sequence: CDR1 MNHEY, CDR2 SMNVEV (reference sequence). CDR3 DNA: TGTGCCAGCAGTTCAGGGCCCTACGAGCAGTACTTC. Translated: CASSSGPYEQYF.

This rearrangement joins TRBV11-3 to TRBJ2-3; 13 bases map to TRBD2. This CDR3 has 17 amino acids. CDR1 and CDR2 from the germline V gene are SGHNT and YENEEA. Trimming at V came to 3 bases and at J to 3 bases, leaving 6 bases not matched to a gene. The CDR3 DNA follows: TGTGCCAGCAGCTTCTCACCGGGACTAGCGGGGACAGATACGCAGTATTTT. Its protein is CASSFSPGLAGTDTQYF.

The chain uses TRBV11-2 and TRBJ1-3, with D maybe TRBD1 (5 bases). The CDR3 length is 13 residues. The V gene's germline CDR1 is SGHAT and CDR2 FQNNGV. The V and J ends lost 3 bases and 16 bases respectively, with 19 bases between them. This CDR3 is CASSFPGGTVGYF. DNA for the CDR3: TGTGCCAGCAGCTTTCCGGGAGGGACCGTCGGGTATTTT.

The genes are TRBV11-2 and TRBJ2-7; 8 nucleotides agree with TRBD2. CDR1 SGHAT and CDR2 FQNNGV come from the germline V gene. V shed 5 bases and J 1 base; nucleotides not matched to a gene: 4. CDR3 size: 14 residues. Here the CDR3 reads CASSLTSASYEQYF. The DNA for the CDR3 is TGTGCCAGCAGCCTGACTAGCGCGTCCTACGAGCAGTACTTC.

The chain employs TRBV27 and TRBJ2-7; possibly TRBD1 for D (6 bases). The V gene's germline CDR1 is MNHEY and CDR2 SMNVEV (reference sequence). The CDR3 covers 13 residues. V was shortened by 2 bases and J by 2 bases, with 7 bases between the two germline ends. The CDR3: CASSLTGPYEQYF. CDR3 DNA: TGTGCCAGCAGTTTAACAGGGCCCTACGAGCAGTACTTC.

V is TRBV27 and J is TRBJ2-2; D perhaps matches TRBD2 (5 bases). CDR3 size: 17 residues. CDR1 is MNHEY and CDR2 is SMNVEV in the germline V gene (reference sequence). Trimming cost V 1 base and J 4 bases, with 16 bases left between them. The chain's CDR3 is CASSLLVGVAPTGELFF. The CDR3 DNA is TGTGCCAGCAGTTTATTGGTTGGGGTAGCGCCCACCGGGGAGCTGTTTTTT.

The rearrangement links TRBV5-1 to TRBJ1-4; D ambiguous. Germline V gene lookup returns CDR1 SGHRS and CDR2 YFSETQ. The ends were cut back, 0 bases at V and 5 bases at J, with 8 bases in the middle. The length of the CDR3 is 14 residues. This CDR3 is CASSLGASNEKLFF. The CDR3 DNA sequence: TGCGCCAGCAGCTTGGGAGCGTCAAATGAAAAACTGTTTTTT.

The chain combines TRBV4-1 with TRBJ2-7, with 8 nucleotides matching TRBD1. V lost 0 bases and J lost 4; bases outside the gene matches: 8. This CDR3 has 16 amino acids. Germline lookup yields CDR1 MGHRA and CDR2 YSYEKL. In DNA, the CDR3 is TGCGCCAGCAGCCAAGATTCCCAGGGGGCATGGTACGAGCAGTACTTC. Protein: CASSQDSQGAWYEQYF.

This chain connects TRBV29-1 to TRBJ2-3; 8 bases agree with TRBD2. The CDR3 is 14 residues long. Germline V gives CDR1 SQVTM, CDR2 ANQGSEA. V shed 2 bases and J 2 bases; nucleotides not matched to a gene: 3. The CDR3 protein is CSVEPAGVTDTQYF. The CDR3, as DNA: TGCAGCGTTGAACCAGCGGGAGTCACAGATACGCAGTATTTT.

The genes are TRBV6-1 and TRBJ1-4; TRBD1 matches 7 bases. Trimming removed 6 bases from V and 10 bases from J; junction bases left unmatched: 8. The CDR3 length is 13 residues. CDR1 is MNHNS, CDR2 SASEGT, per germline. The CDR3 here is CASSEQGLGKLFF. CDR3 DNA sequence: TGTGCCAGCAGCGAACAGGGGTTGGGAAAACTGTTTTTT.

The rearrangement links TRBV7-6 to TRBJ2-3; 7 nucleotides align to TRBD2. Germline V gene data show CDR1 as SGHVS and CDR2 as FNYEAQ. Trimming cost V 5 bases and J 6 bases; bases outside gene matches: 11. This CDR3 has 15 amino acids. CDR3 DNA sequence: TGTGCCAGCAGCCTAATCATCGGGGGGTTCGATACGCAGTATTTT. This translates into CASSLIIGGFDTQYF.